The 3 T cell receptor beta chains in this list originate from one sample, sequenced in a study of T cells in Graves' hyperthyroidism and ophthalmopathy. Amplified regions were TCR beta CDR3 sequences from RNA transcripts. RT-PCR in the first round (using the HTBI primer set) targeted the TCR CDR3. Via MiXCR, TCRdb re-called the multiplex PCR reads, giving one row per CDR3 protein. There are fewer than 500,000 distinct CDR3 sequences in the sample; roughly 15% occur only once, and about 19% lies in the top ten. Sample: blood. These receptor sequences come from a woman in her 30s with Graves' ophthalmopathy.

This clonotype was recorded many times. V and J are TRBV20-1 and TRBJ1-4; D not certain. With 6 bases removed from V and 2 bases from J, the gap between germline ends came to 13 bases. The CDR3 is 14 residues long. Germline CDR1 reads DFQATT; CDR2 reads SNEGSKA (reference sequence). Here the CDR3 DNA reads TGCAGTGCCTTTACCTCGGGTACTAATGAAAAACTGTTTTTT. It translates to CSAFTSGTNEKLFF.

J is TRBJ2-1 and V is TRBV12-5, with 10 bases matching TRBD1. Germline V lookup: CDR1 LGHNT, CDR2 FRNRAP. The V gene end was trimmed by 1 base and the J gene end by 15 bases; junction bases not matched to a gene: 3. This CDR3 contains 12 residues. CDR3 region: CASGLATGGLFF. The CDR3 nucleotides read TGTGCTAGTGGTTTGGCGACAGGGGGCTTGTTCTTC.

This clonotype came up many times. The rearrangement joins TRBV28 to TRBJ2-7; 12 bases align to TRBD1. Germline CDR1 and CDR2: MDHEN and SYDVKM. CDR3 size: 14 residues. Trimming removed 10 bases from V and 4 bases from J; junction bases left unmatched: 8. The CDR3 nucleotides read TGTGCCACCACACGGGACAGGGGGCGATACGAGCAGTACTTC. Translating gives CATTRDRGRYEQYF.